The table lists the clone carrying this T cell receptor beta chain with a few counts. Antigen: not known. These data belong to a study of T cells after yellow fever vaccination. Study background: Preparing low-cell-number fractions relied on SMART-Seq v4 Ultra Low Input.

UMIs and a universal primer site were added when TCR cDNA was made by 5'RACE template switching. TCRdb re-derived calls from the 5' RACE reads in MiXCR, one entry per CDR3 protein. The sample yields some 500,000 distinct CDR3 sequences, approximately 12% seen once. General study findings and limits: It was a small share of clonotypes that appeared in both CD4 and CD8 compartments. Most clones from primary vaccination resurfaced after the booster (about 95% CD4, over 75% CD8).

The clonotype comes from a man aged 30-40 years who received the YFV17D yellow fever vaccine. The material sequenced was PBMCs, taken on the day of the yellow fever booster vaccination.

CDR3 residues: CASSQDKVGGGTPLHF. The CDR3 DNA is TGCGCCAGCAGCCAAGATAAGGTGGGAGGGGGAACACCCCTCCACTTT. The chain uses TRBV4-1 and TRBJ1-6; D possibly corresponds to TRBD1 (6 bases). V was cut by 0 bases and J by 11 bases, with 17 bases left in between. There are 16 residues in the CDR3. The V gene's germline CDR1 is MGHRA and CDR2 YSYEKL.